This TCR beta chain was observed in a study of long-term antiretroviral therapy in people with HIV. Study-level background: The earliest samples came about a decade before the 2015 immediate-ART recommendation. Study observations and caveats: Pre-ART-expanded clones dominated the repertoire at all time points.

At survey level, the immunoSEQ assay was run in its v3.0 version. The table came from immunoSEQ multiplex PCR; TCRdb's copy has only in-frame clones and leaves some out. The table lists over 35,000 clones, roughly 80% of them singletons. PBMC samples from each donor numbered at least one pre-ART and at least two post-ART. About this clone: The target antigen is unknown.

This material consisted of unsorted PBMCs, taken 1.5 years after starting antiretroviral therapy. The clonotype was recovered from a man aged 18-30 years with HIV.

The CDR3 DNA reads as TGTGCCAGTAGTATGACTAGTCCGGACAATGAGCAGTTCTTC. Translation: CASSMTSPDNEQFF. The V call is TRBV19, the J call TRBJ2-1, with a possible D match to TRBD2 (6 bases). There are 14 residues in the CDR3. Germline CDR1 LNHDA, CDR2 SQIVND (reference sequence). V was clipped by 3 bases and J by 5 bases, with 11 bases between them.